Here is one T cell receptor (beta chain) with its context. Its antigen remains unknown. The data belong to a study of Ad26.COV2.S vaccination and SARS-CoV-2 variants. Whole-study results and caveats: Vaccine and placebo groups showed comparable non-spike TCR breadth. Estimates derived from TCR breadth and depth analyses may have underestimated total T cell responses.

TCRdb keeps only in-frame clones here, not all; method: immunoSEQ multiplex PCR. Of about 98,000 clones listed, around 81% were seen once; the top ten hold about 18%. The source material was peripheral blood, sampled after recovery from COVID-19. This sequence originates from a human donor who had recovered from COVID-19.

The CDR3 DNA is TGTGCCAGCAGCGAGGGCGTGGATGAGCAGTTCTTC. Protein: CASSEGVDEQFF. The chain is built from TRBV5-5 and TRBJ2-1, with D possibly TRBD2 on 5 matching bases. Trimming shortened V by 4 bases and J by 8 bases, and 10 bases separated the two germline ends. The CDR3 spans 12 residues. The germline gives CDR1 SGHKS, CDR2 YYEKEE (reference sequence).